This is a list of T cell receptor beta chains from one sample in a study of beta chain features in type 1 diabetes. Some clones are missing from TCRdb's copy, which holds only in-frame ones; the method was immunoSEQ multiplex PCR. The table shows about 370,000 clones, with around 15% occurring only once. What was sequenced was naive CD4+ T cells from blood. These receptors originate from a woman aged 18-29 years in good health. Each CDR3 is given with its conserved first and last residue. A D gene is named only where the DNA matches it firmly. Some rows have no size entry. The others give once, few or many, or a class for an expanded clone.

length	V	size	D	J	DNA	CDR3
14	TRBV29-1	-	TRBD1	TRBJ1-5	TGCAGCGTTGTGTCAGGGGGCCGCAATCAGCCCCAGCATTTT	CSVVSGGRNQPQHF
15	TRBV6-5	few	-	TRBJ2-7	TGTGCCAGCAGTTATGAACATCGAGGGGGCTACGAGCAGTACTTC	CASSYEHRGGYEQYF
18	TRBV2	few	-	TRBJ2-6	TGTGCCAGCACGCCTTGGGGCAGGACCCTCTCTGGGGCCAACGTCCTGACTTTC	CASTPWGRTLSGANVLTF
18	TRBV7-2	-	-	TRBJ2-2	TGTGCCAGCAGCTTAGCGTACCTAGCGTCAACCACCCCCGGGGAGCTGTTTTTT	CASSLAYLASTTPGELFF
15	TRBV25-1	-	TRBD1	TRBJ1-1	TGTGCCAGCAGTGATTTCGGACAGGGATGGACTGAAGCTTTCTTT	CASSDFGQGWTEAFF
14	TRBV7-3	few	-	TRBJ1-2	TGTGCCAGCGGGCGGACAGCCGTAAGCGATGGCTACACCTTC	CASGRTAVSDGYTF
16	TRBV7-9	few	-	TRBJ2-3	TGTGCCAGCAGCCCCGACACCTTAACGGGCACAGATACGCAGTATTTT	CASSPDTLTGTDTQYF
13	TRBV28	-	-	TRBJ1-1	TGTGCCAGCAGTTCCCCGTCAGAACCTGAAGCTTTCTTT	CASSSPSEPEAFF
14	TRBV9	few	TRBD1	TRBJ2-3	TGTGCCAGCAGCTCTGGACAGGGCCCAGATACGCAGTATTTT	CASSSGQGPDTQYF
12	TRBV29-1	-	TRBD1	TRBJ1-1	TGCAGCGTTGATAGGGACAGGGGTGAAGCTTTCTTT	CSVDRDRGEAFF
15	TRBV29-1	few	-	TRBJ2-5	TGCAGCGTTGGCCCAAACCCAAAGGGAGGAGAGACCCAGTACTTC	CSVGPNPKGGETQYF
14	TRBV7-9	-	-	TRBJ2-1	TGTGCTGGAAATGAGGGGGGGCTATACAATGAGCAGTTCTTC	CAGNEGGLYNEQFF
15	TRBV13	-	TRBD1	TRBJ1-3	TGTGCCAGCAGCTTGGGGGACAGCTCTGGAAACACCATATATTTT	CASSLGDSSGNTIYF
14	TRBV25-1	few	-	TRBJ2-5	TGTGCCAGCAGTTTGGACAGATTACAAGAGACCCAGTACTTC	CASSLDRLQETQYF
12	TRBV14	-	-	TRBJ1-2	TGTGCCAGCAGCCAAGGTCGCTATGGCTACACCTTC	CASSQGRYGYTF
13	TRBV28	few	-	TRBJ1-2	TGTGCCAGCAGTTTAACCCTAGACAGGGGCTACACCTTC	CASSLTLDRGYTF
17	TRBV18	-	-	TRBJ2-1	TGTGCCAGCTCACAAACCGAGTGGGGAGTTATGGGCGATGAGCAGTTCTTC	CASSQTEWGVMGDEQFF
12	TRBV29-1	-	-	TRBJ2-7	TGCAGCGCCGAATTGGTCCGGGGCGAGCAGTACTTC	CSAELVRGEQYF
17	TRBV28	-	TRBD1	TRBJ1-4	TGTGCCAGCAGTTTTCTCCAGGGGGGTGGCCGGGTTGAAAAACTGTTTTTT	CASSFLQGGGRVEKLFF
15	TRBV15	few	TRBD2	TRBJ2-5	TGTGCCACCAGCAGAGATCTTTTGGCTAGCGGCGACCAGTACTTC	CATSRDLLASGDQYF
11	TRBV28	-	-	TRBJ2-7	TGTGCCAGCAGCATTCCCTACGAGCAGTACTTC	CASSIPYEQYF
13	TRBV2	few	-	TRBJ1-2	TGTGCCAGCAGGGTCGTGAGCCTGTATGGCTACACCTTC	CASRVVSLYGYTF
14	TRBV4-2	once	-	TRBJ2-5	TGTGCCAGCAGCCAACGGGGTTTACAAGAGACCCAGTACTTC	CASSQRGLQETQYF
15	TRBV11-2	-	-	TRBJ1-1	TGTGCCAGCAATAGTCAGGGGCTTGGGAACACTGAAGCTTTCTTT	CASNSQGLGNTEAFF
13	TRBV2	few	TRBD2	TRBJ2-1	TGTGCCAGCAGTGTGCGGGAGCGCAATGAGCAGTTCTTC	CASSVRERNEQFF
13	TRBV29-1	few	TRBD1	TRBJ2-3	TGCAGCGTTAGGGACAGGGCCACAGATACGCAGTATTTT	CSVRDRATDTQYF
17	TRBV11-1	few	TRBD2	TRBJ2-2	TGTGCCAGCAGCTCCCCGGGGCGGGAGAGGAACACCGGGGAGCTGTTTTTT	CASSSPGRERNTGELFF
12	TRBV7-2	-	-	TRBJ2-6	TGTGCCAGCAGTCCAAATCCCCCCGTCCTGACTTTC	CASSPNPPVLTF
12	TRBV28	-	-	TRBJ2-1	TGTGCCAGCAGTTTGGCGGGGCAGGGCTCGTTCTTC	CASSLAGQGSFF
14	TRBV5-1	-	TRBD2	TRBJ2-5	TGCGCCAGCAGCGAGGGACTAGCGGTTGAGACCCAGTACTTC	CASSEGLAVETQYF
12	TRBV7-9	few	-	TRBJ2-1	TGTGCCAGCAGCTCCCACTACAATGAGCAGTTCTTC	CASSSHYNEQFF
17	TRBV11-2	few	-	TRBJ2-1	TGTGCCAGCAGCTTAGATTCGCGGGGGCTTAGTAGGAATGAGCAGTTCTTC	CASSLDSRGLSRNEQFF
15	TRBV29-1	few	-	TRBJ2-1	TGCAGCGTTGAAGGGCAGGACACAACCTACAATGAGCAGTTCTTC	CSVEGQDTTYNEQFF
16	TRBV7-8	-	TRBD1	TRBJ1-2	TGTGCCAGCAGCCCACTAGCAGACAGGGGGAGAAATGGCTACACCTTC	CASSPLADRGRNGYTF
13	TRBV7-2	-	-	TRBJ2-5	TGTGCCAGCAGCTTAGCCAACGGGGAGACCCAGTACTTC	CASSLANGETQYF